This entry describes one TCR beta chain. The CDR3 is 15 residues long. With V trimmed by 6 bases and J by 7 bases, 9 bases remained unmatched. Looked up from germline, CDR1 is LNHDA and CDR2 is SQIVND (reference sequence). This entry comes from a study of blood T cell repertoires in COVID-19. As for the study in general: T cells, B-cell-depleted T cells, or PBMCs supplied cDNA or gDNA.

Measured with immunoSEQ multiplex PCR; TCRdb has only the in-frame clones, and not every one. The sample gives approximately 500,000 clones, approximately 87% of which show up once; less than 2% is in the top ten. The source is a woman between 40 and 55 years old who had recovered from COVID-19. Sequenced input: PBMCs or T cells enriched from blood (not recorded which). The chain couples TRBV19 to TRBJ1-3, with 10 nucleotides matching TRBD1. CDR3 region: CASSPDRGLRNTIYF. CDR3 nucleotide sequence: TGTGCCAGTAGCCCAGACAGGGGGCTTCGGAACACCATATATTTT.